This T cell receptor (beta chain) stems from a study of beta chain features in type 1 diabetes. CD45RO/CCR7/CD25/CD127/CD95/CD27 separated CD4+ naive, central memory, regulatory and stem cell-like memory cells by sorting. This clone was detected only a few times. Its matching antigen is unknown. Expressed TCRB transcripts were sequenced after all isolated RNA was converted to cDNA. The protocol was immunoSEQ multiplex PCR, while the TCRdb copy is restricted to in-frame clones and leaves out a portion. The table shows 400,000 to 500,000 clones, with roughly 13% occurring only once. Whole-study findings and limits: There were fewer insertions and more deletions at the VDJ junctions of type 1 diabetes patients.

V lost 1 base to trimming and J lost 5 bases, with 17 bases between them. The CDR3 runs 15 residues. Germline V gene data show CDR1 as GTSNPN and CDR2 as SVGIG (reference sequence). This chain joins TRBV30 and TRBJ2-5; D may be TRBD1 or TRBD2 (5 bases each). This clonotype was obtained from a young man in good health. Input material: naive CD4+ T cells from blood. Here the CDR3 reads CAWSAGQGVGETQYF. The CDR3 coding sequence is TGTGCCTGGAGTGCAGGGCAGGGAGTTGGTGAGACCCAGTACTTC.